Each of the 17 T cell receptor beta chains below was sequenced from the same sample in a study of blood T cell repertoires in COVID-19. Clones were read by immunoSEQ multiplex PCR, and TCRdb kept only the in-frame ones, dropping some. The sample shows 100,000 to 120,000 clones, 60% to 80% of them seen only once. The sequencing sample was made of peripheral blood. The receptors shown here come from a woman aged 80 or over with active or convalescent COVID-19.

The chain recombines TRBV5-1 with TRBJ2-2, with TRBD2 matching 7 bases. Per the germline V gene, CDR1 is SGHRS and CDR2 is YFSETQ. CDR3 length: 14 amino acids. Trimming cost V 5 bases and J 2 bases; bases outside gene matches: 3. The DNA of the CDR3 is TGCGCCAGCAGAGCGGGACTAAACACCGGGGAGCTGTTTTTT. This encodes CASRAGLNTGELFF.

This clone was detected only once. CDR3 sequence (DNA): TGTGCCACCAGCAGAGGCAGGTCGAAGTTCCTAATCTCCGGGGAGCTGTTTTTT. Amino acid sequence: CATSRGRSKFLISGELFF. The V gene is TRBV15, the J gene TRBJ2-2; D call uncertain. Trimming shortened V by 1 base and J by 6 bases, and 21 bases separated the two germline ends. This CDR3 is built from 18 residues. Germline V CDR1 and CDR2: LNHNV, YYDKDF (reference sequence). Looking up the rest from reference TRBV15 and TRBJ2-2 gives the full variable domain: DAMVIQNPRYQVTQFGKPVTLSCSQTLNHNVMYWYQQKSSQAPKLLFHYYDKDFNNEADTPDNFQSRRPNTSFCFLDIRSPGLGDTAMYLCATSRGRSKFLISGELFFGEGSRLTVL.

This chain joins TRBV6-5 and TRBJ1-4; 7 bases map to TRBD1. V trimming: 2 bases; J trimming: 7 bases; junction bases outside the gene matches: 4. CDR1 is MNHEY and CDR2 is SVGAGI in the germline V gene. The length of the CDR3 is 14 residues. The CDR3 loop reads CASSYDRVTEKLFF. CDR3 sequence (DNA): TGTGCCAGCAGTTACGACAGGGTGACTGAAAAACTGTTTTTT.

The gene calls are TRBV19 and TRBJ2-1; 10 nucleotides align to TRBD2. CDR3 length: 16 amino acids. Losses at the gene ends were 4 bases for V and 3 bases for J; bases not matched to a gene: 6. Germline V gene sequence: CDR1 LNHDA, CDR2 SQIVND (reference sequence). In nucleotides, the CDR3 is TGTGCCAGTAGTACCTCCACTAGCGGGGTCTACAATGAGCAGTTCTTC. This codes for CASSTSTSGVYNEQFF.

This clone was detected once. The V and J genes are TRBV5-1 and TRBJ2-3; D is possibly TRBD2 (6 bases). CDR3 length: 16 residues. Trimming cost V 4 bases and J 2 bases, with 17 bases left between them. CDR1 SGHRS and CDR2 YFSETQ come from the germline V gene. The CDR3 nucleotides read TGCGCCAGCAGCACCGGGACTCTGAGCTTCACAGATACGCAGTATTTT. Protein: CASSTGTLSFTDTQYF.

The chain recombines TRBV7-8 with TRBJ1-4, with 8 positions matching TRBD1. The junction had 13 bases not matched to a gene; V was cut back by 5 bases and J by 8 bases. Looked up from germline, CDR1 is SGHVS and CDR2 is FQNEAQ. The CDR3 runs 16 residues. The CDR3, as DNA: TGTGCCAGCAGCAGACGTGAGCAGGGGGCTAGGGAAAAACTGTTTTTT. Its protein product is CASSRREQGAREKLFF. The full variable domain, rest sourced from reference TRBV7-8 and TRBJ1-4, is GAGVSQSPRYKVAKRGQDVALRCDPISGHVSLFWYQQALGQGPEFLTYFQNEAQLDKSGLPSDRFFAERPEGSVSTLKIQRTQQEDSAVYLCASSRREQGAREKLFFGSGTQLSVL.

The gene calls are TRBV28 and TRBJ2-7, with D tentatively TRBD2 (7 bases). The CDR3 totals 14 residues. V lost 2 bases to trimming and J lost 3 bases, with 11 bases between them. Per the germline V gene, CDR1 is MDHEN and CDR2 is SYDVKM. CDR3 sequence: CASSLAGAIYEQYF. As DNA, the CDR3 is TGTGCCAGCAGTTTAGCGGGGGCGATCTACGAGCAGTACTTC.

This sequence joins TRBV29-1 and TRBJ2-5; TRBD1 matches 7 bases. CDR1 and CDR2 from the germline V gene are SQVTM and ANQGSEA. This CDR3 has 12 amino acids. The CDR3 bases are TGCAGTGCTCGGGACAGTTCGGAGACCCAGTACTTC. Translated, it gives CSARDSSETQYF.

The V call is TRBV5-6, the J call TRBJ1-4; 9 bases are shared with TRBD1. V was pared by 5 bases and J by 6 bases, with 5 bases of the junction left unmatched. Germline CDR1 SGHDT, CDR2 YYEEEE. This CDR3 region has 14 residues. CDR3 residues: CASRFDRGDEKLFF. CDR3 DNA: TGTGCCAGCAGATTTGACAGGGGGGATGAAAAACTGTTTTTT. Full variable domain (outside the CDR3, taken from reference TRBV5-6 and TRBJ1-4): DAGVTQSPTHLIKTRGQQVTLRCSPKSGHDTVSWYQQALGQGPQFIFQYYEEEERQRGNFPDRFSGHQFPNYSSELNVNALLLGDSALYLCASRFDRGDEKLFFGSGTQLSVL.

CDR3 DNA sequence: TGTGCCAGCTCACCATCGGGACAGGAAGAAGCTTTCTTT. Its translation is CASSPSGQEEAFF. This chain connects TRBV18 to TRBJ1-1, with 8 bases aligning to TRBD1. V was pared by 2 bases and J by 8 bases, with 4 bases of the junction left unmatched. This CDR3 has 13 residues. The germline CDR1 and CDR2 sequences are KGHSH and LQKENI.

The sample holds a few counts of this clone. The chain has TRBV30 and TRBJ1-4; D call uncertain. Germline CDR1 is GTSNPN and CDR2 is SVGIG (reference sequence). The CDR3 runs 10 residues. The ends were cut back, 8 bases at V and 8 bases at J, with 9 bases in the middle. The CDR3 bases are TGTGCCCTCCCCGGGGAAAAACTGTTTTTT. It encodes CALPGEKLFF.

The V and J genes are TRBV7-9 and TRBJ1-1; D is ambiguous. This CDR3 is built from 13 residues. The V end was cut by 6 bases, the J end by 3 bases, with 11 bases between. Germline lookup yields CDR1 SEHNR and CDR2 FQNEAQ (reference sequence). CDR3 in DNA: TGTGCCAGCAGTGTGTTGGAGGACACTGAAGCTTTCTTT. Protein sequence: CASSVLEDTEAFF.

CDR3 in amino acids: CASSLFRGGYNEQFF. In DNA, the CDR3 is TGTGCCAGCAGCTTGTTTCGCGGGGGGTACAATGAGCAGTTCTTC. This sequence joins TRBV7-9 and TRBJ2-1, with 8 bases identical to TRBD2. V was clipped by 3 bases and J by 4 bases; unmatched bases: 5. The CDR3 consists of 15 residues. Germline-derived CDR1 and CDR2 are SEHNR and FQNEAQ (reference sequence).

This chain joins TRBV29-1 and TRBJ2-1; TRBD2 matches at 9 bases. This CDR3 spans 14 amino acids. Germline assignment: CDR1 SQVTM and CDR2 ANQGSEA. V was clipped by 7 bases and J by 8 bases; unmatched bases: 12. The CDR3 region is CSALSGRGKDEQFF. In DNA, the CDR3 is TGCAGCGCCCTTAGCGGGAGAGGGAAGGATGAGCAGTTCTTC.

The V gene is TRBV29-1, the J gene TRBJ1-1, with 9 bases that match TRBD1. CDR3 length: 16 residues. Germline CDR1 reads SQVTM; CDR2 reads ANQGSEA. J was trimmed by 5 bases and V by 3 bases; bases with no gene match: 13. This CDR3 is CSVDRYQDRGGTEAFF. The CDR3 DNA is TGCAGCGTTGATCGGTATCAGGACAGGGGAGGAACTGAAGCTTTCTTT.

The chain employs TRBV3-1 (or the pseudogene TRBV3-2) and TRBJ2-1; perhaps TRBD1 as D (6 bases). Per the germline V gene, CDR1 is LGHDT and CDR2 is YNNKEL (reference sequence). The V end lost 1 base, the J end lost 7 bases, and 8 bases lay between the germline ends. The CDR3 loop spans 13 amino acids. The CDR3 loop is CASSQARGNEQFF. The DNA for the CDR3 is TGTGCCAGCAGCCAAGCCAGGGGAAATGAGCAGTTCTTC.

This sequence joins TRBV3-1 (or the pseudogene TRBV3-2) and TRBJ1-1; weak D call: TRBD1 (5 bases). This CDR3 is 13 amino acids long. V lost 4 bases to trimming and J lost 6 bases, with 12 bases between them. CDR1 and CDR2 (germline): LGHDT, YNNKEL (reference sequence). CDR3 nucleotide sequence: TGTGCCAGCAGCCGCCGACAGTCTCCTGAAGCTTTCTTT. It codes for CASSRRQSPEAFF.